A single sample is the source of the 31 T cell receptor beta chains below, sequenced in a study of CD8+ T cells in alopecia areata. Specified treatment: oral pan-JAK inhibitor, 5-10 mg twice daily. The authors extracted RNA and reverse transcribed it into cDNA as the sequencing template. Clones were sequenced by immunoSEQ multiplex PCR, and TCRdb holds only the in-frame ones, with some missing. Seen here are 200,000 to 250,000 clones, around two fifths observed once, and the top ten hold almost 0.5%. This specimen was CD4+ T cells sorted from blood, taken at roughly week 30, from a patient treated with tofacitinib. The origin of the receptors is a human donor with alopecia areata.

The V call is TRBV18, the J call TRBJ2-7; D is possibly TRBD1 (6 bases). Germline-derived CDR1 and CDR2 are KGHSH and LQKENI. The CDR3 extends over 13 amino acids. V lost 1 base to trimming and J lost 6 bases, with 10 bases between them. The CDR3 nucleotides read TGTGCCAGCTCACCACGGACAGTTTCCGAGCAGTACTTC. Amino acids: CASSPRTVSEQYF.

The DNA for the CDR3 is TGTGCCAGCAGCTTAGAACAGGGGCGGAACACTGAAGCTTTCTTT. Translating gives CASSLEQGRNTEAFF. V is TRBV13 and J is TRBJ1-1, with TRBD1 matching 7 bases. From germline, CDR1 is PRHDT and CDR2 FYEKMQ (reference sequence). The CDR3 contains 15 residues. The V segment lost 1 base and the J segment 1 base; nucleotides outside the gene matches: 3.

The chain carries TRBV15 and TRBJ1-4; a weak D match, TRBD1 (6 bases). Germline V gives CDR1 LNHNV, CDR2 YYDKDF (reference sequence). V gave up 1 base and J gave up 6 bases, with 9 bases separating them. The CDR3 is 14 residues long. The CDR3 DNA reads TGTGCCACCAGCAGAGGACAGGACCATGAAAAACTGTTTTTT. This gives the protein CATSRGQDHEKLFF.

The CDR3 DNA is TGTGCCTGGAACGCACGGGACAGGGGGCTCCGTGGCTACACCTTC. This encodes CAWNARDRGLRGYTF. This chain connects TRBV30 to TRBJ1-2; TRBD1 matches at 12 bases. Germline CDR1 reads GTSNPN; CDR2 reads SVGIG (reference sequence). V dropped 4 bases and J dropped 7; count of bases not matched to a gene: 10. The CDR3 is made up of 15 amino acids.

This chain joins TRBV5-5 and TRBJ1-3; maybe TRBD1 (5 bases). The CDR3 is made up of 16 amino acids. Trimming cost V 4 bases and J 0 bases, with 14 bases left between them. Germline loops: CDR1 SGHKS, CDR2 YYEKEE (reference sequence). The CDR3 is CASSVGRGFSGNTIYF. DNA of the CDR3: TGTGCCAGCAGCGTGGGACGGGGATTCTCTGGAAACACCATATATTTT.

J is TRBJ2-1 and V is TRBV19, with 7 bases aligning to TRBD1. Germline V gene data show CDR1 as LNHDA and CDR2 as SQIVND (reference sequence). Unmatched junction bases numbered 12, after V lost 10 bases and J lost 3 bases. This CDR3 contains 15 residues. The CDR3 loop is CATRHRDRDYNEQFF. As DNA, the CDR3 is TGTGCCACCAGACACCGGGACAGAGACTACAATGAGCAGTTCTTC.

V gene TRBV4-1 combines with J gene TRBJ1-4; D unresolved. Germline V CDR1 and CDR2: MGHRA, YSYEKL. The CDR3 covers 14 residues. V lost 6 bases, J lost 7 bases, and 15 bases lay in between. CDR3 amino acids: CASRTGSTGEKLFF. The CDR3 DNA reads TGCGCCAGCAGAACTGGGAGTACGGGTGAAAAACTGTTTTTT.

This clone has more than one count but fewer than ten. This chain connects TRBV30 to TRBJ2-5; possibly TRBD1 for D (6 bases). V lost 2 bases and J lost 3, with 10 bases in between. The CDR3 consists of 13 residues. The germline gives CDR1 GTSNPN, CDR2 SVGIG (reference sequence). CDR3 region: CAWSFGTKETQYF. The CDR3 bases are TGTGCCTGGAGTTTCGGGACAAAAGAGACCCAGTACTTC.

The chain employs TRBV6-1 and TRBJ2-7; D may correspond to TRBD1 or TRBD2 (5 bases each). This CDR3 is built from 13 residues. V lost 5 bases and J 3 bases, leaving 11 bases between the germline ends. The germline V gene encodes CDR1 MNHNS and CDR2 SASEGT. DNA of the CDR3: TGTGCCAGCAGTCCGGGACGGAGCTACGAGCAGTACTTC. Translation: CASSPGRSYEQYF.

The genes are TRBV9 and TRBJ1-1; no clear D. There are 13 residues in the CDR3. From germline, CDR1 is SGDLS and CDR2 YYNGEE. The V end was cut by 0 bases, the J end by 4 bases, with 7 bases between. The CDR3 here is CASSVVPSTEAFF. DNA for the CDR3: TGTGCCAGCAGCGTAGTCCCCTCCACTGAAGCTTTCTTT.

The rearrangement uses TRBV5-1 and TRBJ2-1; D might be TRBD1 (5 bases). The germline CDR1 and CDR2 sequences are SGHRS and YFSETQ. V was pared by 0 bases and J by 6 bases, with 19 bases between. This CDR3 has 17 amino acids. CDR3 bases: TGCGCCAGCAGCTTGGGCCAGGGTCGCTTGGCCGGCAATGAGCAGTTCTTC. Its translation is CASSLGQGRLAGNEQFF.

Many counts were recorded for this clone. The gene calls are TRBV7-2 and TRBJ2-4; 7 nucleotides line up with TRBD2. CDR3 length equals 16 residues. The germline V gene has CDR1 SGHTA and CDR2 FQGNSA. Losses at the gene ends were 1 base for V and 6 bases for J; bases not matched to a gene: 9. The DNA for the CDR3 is TGTGCCAGCAGCTTAGAACCCGGGACGGGGGGAAACATTCAGTACTTC. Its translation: CASSLEPGTGGNIQYF.

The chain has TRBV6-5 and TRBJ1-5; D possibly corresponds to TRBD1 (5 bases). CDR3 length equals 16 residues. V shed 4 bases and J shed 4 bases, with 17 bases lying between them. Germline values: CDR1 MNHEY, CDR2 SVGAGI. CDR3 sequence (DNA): TGTGCCAGCAGTTCCTACTCAGGGTTAGGGAATCAGCCCCAGCATTTT. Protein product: CASSSYSGLGNQPQHF.

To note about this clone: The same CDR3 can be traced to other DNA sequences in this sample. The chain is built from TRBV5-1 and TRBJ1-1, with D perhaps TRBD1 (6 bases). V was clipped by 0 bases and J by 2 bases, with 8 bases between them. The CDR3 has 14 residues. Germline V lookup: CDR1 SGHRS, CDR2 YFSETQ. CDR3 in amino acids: CASSLVQGNTEAFF. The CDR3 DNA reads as TGCGCCAGCAGCTTGGTACAGGGAAACACTGAAGCTTTCTTT.

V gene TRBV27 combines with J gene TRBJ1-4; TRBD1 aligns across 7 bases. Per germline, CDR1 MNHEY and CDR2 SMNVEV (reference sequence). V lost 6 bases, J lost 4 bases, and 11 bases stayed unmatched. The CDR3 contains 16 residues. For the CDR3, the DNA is TGTGCCAGCAGCTTACAGTACAGGGGATTTAATGAAAAACTGTTTTTT. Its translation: CASSLQYRGFNEKLFF.

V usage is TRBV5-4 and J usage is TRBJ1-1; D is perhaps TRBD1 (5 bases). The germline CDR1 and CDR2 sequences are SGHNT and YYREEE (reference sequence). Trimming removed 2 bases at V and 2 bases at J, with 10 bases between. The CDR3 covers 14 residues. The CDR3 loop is CASSFQGVNTEAFF. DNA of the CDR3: TGTGCCAGCAGCTTTCAGGGCGTCAACACTGAAGCTTTCTTT. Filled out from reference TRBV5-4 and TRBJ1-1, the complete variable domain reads ETGVTQSPTHLIKTRGQQVTLRCSSQSGHNTVSWYQQALGQGPQFIFQYYREEENGRGNFPPRFSGLQFPNYSSELNVNALELDDSALYLCASSFQGVNTEAFFGQGTRLTVV.

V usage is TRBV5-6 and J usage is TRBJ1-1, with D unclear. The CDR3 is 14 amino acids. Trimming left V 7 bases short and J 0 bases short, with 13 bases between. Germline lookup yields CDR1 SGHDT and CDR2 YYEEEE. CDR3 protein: CASSLRDLNTEAFF. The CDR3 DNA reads TGTGCCAGCTCCCTTCGGGATCTGAACACTGAAGCTTTCTTT. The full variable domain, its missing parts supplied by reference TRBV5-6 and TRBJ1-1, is DAGVTQSPTHLIKTRGQQVTLRCSPKSGHDTVSWYQQALGQGPQFIFQYYEEEERQRGNFPDRFSGHQFPNYSSELNVNALLLGDSALYLCASSLRDLNTEAFFGQGTRLTVV.

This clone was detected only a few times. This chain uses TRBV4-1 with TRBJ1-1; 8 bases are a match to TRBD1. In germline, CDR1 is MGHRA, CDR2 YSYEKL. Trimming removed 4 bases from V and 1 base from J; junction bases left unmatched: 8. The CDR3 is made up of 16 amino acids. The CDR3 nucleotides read TGCGCCAGCAGCCTCCGGACAGGGATTGGGAACACTGAAGCTTTCTTT. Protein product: CASSLRTGIGNTEAFF.

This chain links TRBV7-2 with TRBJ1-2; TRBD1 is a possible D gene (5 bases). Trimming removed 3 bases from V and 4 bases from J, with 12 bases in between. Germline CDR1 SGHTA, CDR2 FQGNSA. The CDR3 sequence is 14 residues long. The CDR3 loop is CASSLSAQGYGYTF. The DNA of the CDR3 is TGTGCCAGCAGCTTGTCGGCGCAGGGCTATGGCTACACCTTC.

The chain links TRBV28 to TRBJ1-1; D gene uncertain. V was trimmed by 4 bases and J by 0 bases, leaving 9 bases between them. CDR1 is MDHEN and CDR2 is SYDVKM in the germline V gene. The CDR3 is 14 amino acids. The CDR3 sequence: CASSSGGMNTEAFF. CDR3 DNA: TGTGCCAGCAGTTCAGGAGGGATGAACACTGAAGCTTTCTTT.

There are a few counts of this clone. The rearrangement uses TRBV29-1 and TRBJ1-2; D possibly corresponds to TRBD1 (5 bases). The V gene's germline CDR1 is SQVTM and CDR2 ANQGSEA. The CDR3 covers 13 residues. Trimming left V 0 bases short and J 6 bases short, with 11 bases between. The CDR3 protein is CSVEDLRGDGYTF. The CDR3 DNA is TGCAGCGTTGAAGATCTTCGGGGGGATGGCTACACCTTC.

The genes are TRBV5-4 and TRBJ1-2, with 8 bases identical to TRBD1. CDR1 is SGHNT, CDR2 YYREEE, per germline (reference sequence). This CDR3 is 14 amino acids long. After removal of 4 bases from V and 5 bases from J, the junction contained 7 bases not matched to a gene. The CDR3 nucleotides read TGTGCCAGCAGCACCGGACAGGGAGATTATGGCTACACCTTC. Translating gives CASSTGQGDYGYTF.

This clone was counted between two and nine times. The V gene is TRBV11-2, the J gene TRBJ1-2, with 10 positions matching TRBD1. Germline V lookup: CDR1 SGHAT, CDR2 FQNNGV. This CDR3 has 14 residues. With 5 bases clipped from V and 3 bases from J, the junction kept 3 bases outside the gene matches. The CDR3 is CASSPGTGDYGYTF. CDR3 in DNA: TGTGCCAGCAGCCCAGGGACAGGGGACTATGGCTACACCTTC.

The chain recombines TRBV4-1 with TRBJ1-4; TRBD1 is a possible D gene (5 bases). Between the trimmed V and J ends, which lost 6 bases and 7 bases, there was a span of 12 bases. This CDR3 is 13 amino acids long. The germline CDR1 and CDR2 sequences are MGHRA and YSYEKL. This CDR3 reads CASSNRQTEKLFF. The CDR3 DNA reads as TGCGCCAGCAGTAACCGACAGACTGAAAAACTGTTTTTT.

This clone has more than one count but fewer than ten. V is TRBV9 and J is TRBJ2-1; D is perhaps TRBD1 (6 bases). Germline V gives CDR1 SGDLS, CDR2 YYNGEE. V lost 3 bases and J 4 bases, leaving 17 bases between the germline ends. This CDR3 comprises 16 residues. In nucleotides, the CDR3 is TGTGCCAGCAGCGCCAGGGGCAGGCAGTCTTACAATGAGCAGTTCTTC. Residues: CASSARGRQSYNEQFF.

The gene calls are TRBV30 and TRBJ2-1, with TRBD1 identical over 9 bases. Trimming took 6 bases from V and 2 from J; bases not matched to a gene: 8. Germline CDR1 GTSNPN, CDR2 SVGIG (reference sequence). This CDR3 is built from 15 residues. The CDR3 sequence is CACSNRGLTYNEQFF. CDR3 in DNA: TGTGCCTGCTCAAACAGGGGGCTGACCTACAATGAGCAGTTCTTC.

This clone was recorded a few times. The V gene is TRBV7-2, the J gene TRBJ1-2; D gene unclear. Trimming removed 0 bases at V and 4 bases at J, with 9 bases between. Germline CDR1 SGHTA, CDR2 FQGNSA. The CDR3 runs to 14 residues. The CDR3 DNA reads TGTGCCAGCAGCTTAGCGGAGACGTTCTATGGCTACACCTTC. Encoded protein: CASSLAETFYGYTF.

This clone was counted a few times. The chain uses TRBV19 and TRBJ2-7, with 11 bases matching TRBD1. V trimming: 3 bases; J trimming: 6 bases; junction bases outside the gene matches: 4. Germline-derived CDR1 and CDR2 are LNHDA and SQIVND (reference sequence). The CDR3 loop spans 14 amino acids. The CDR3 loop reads CASSIRTGGAEQYF. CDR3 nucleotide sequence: TGTGCCAGTAGTATCCGGACAGGGGGCGCCGAGCAGTACTTC.

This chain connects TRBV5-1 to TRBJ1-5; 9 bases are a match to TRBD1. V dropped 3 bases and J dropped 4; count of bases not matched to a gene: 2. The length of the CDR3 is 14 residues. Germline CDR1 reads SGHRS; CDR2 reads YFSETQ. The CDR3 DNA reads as TGCGCCAGCAGCTACGGGACAGGGAATCAGCCCCAGCATTTT. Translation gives CASSYGTGNQPQHF.

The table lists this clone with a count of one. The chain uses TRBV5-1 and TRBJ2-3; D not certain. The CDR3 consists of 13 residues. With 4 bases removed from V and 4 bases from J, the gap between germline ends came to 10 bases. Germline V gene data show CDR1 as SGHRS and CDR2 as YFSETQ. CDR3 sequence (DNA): TGCGCCAGCAGCAAGACACCCCCAGATACGCAGTATTTT. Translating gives CASSKTPPDTQYF. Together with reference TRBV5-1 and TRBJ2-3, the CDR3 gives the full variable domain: KAGVTQTPRYLIKTRGQQVTLSCSPISGHRSVSWYQQTPGQGLQFLFEYFSETQRNKGNFPGRFSGRQFSNSRSEMNVSTLELGDSALYLCASSKTPPDTQYFGPGTRLTVL.

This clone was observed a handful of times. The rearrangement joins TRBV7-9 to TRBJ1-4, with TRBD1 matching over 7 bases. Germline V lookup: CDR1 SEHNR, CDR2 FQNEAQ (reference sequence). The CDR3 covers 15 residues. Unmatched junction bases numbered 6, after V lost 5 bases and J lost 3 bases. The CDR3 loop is CASSRQGVANEKLFF. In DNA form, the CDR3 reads TGTGCCAGCAGCCGGCAGGGGGTTGCTAATGAAAAACTGTTTTTT.